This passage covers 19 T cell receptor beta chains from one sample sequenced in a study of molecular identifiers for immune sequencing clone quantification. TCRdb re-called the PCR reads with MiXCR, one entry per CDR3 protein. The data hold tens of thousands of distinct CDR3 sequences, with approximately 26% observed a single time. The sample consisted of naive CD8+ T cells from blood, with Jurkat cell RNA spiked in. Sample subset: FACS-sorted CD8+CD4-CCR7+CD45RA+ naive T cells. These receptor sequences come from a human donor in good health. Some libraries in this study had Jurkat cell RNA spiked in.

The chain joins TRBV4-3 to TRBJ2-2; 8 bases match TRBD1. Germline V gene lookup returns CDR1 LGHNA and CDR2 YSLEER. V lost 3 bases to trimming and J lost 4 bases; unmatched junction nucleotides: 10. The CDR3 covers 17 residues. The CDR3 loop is CASSQTVPGGFTGELFF. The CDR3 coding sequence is TGCGCCAGCAGCCAGACTGTTCCAGGGGGCTTCACCGGGGAGCTGTTTTTT.

CDR3 in DNA: TGTGCCAGAAGCCAGTGGGATCAGCCCCAGCATTTT. The encoded protein is CARSQWDQPQHF. This sequence joins TRBV11-2 and TRBJ1-5; D gene uncertain. Germline V gene lookup returns CDR1 SGHAT and CDR2 FQNNGV. The germline V and J ends were trimmed by 9 bases and 5 bases, with 11 bases remaining between them. The CDR3 is 12 amino acids. Full variable domain (outside the CDR3, taken from reference TRBV11-2 and TRBJ1-5): EAGVAQSPRYKIIEKRQSVAFWCNPISGHATLYWYQQILGQGPKLLIQFQNNGVVDDSQLPKDRFSAERLKGVDSTLKIQPAKLEDSAVYLCARSQWDQPQHFGDGTRLSIL.

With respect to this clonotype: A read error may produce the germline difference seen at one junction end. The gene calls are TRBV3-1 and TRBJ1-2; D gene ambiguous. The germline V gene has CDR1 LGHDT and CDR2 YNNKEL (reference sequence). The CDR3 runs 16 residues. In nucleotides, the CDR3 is TGTGCCAGCAGCCAATGGGAGGGAAGCACTAACTATGGCTGCACCTTC. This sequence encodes CASSQWEGSTNYGCTF.

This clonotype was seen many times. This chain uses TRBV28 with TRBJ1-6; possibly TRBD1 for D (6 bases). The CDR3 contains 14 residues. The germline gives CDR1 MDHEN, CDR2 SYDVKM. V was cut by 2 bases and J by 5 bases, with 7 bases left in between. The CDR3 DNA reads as TGTGCCAGCAGTTTAACAGGGAATAATTCACCCCTCCACTTT. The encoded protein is CASSLTGNNSPLHF.

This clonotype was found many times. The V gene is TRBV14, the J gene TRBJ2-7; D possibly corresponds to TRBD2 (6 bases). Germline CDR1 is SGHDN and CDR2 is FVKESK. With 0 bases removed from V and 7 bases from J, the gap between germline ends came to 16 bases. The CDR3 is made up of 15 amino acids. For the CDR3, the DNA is TGTGCCAGCAGCCAAGACTACGCAACCGGGGGTGAGCAGTACTTC. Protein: CASSQDYATGGEQYF.

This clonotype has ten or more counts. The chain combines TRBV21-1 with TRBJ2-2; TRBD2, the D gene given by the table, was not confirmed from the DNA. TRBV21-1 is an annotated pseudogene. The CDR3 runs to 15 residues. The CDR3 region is CASRMTEDFTGELFF. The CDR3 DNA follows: TGTGCCAGCAGAATGACGGAGGATTTCACCGGGGAGCTGTTTTTT.

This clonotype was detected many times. CDR3 sequence: CSARDRGRVYEQYF. CDR3 nucleotide sequence: TGCAGTGCTAGGGACAGGGGGCGCGTCTACGAGCAGTACTTC. The genes are TRBV20-1 and TRBJ2-7; 11 bases line up with TRBD1. Germline V CDR1 and CDR2: DFQATT, SNEGSKA (reference sequence). The CDR3 is made up of 14 amino acids. V lost 3 bases, J lost 3 bases, and 4 bases stayed unmatched.

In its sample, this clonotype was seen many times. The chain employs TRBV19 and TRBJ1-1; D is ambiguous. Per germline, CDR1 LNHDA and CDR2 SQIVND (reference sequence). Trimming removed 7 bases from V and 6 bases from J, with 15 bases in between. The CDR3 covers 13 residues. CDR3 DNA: TGTGCCAGTATTGTCATGGGTTCCGCTGAAGCTTTCTTT. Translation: CASIVMGSAEAFF.

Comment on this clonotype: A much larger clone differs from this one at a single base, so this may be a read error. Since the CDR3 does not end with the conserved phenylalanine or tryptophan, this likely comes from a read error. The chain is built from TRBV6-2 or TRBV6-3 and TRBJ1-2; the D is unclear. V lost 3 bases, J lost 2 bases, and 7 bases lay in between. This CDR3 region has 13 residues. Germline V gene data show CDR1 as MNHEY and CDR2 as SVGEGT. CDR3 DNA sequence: TGTGCCAGCAGTTATGGCAGAAACTATGGCTACACCCTC. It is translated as CASSYGRNYGYTL.

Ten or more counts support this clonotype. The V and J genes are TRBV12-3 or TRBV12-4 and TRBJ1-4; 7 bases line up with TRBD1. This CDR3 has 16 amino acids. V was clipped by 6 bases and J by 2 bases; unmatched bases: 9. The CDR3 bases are TGTGCCAGCAGCAATGCCGAGACAGGGACTAATGAAAAACTGTTTTTT. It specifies CASSNAETGTNEKLFF.

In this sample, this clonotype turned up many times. CDR3 sequence reads: CASSVSGSQHEQYF. CDR3 in DNA: TGTGCCAGCAGCGTTAGCGGGAGTCAGCACGAGCAGTACTTC. The chain carries TRBV9 and TRBJ2-7; 9 positions agree with TRBD2. The CDR3 spans 14 residues. J lost 5 bases, V lost 2 bases, and 5 bases had no gene match. CDR1 SGDLS and CDR2 YYNGEE come from the germline V gene. Full variable domain (remainder filled in from reference TRBV9 and TRBJ2-7): DSGVTQTPKHLITATGQRVTLRCSPRSGDLSVYWYQQSLDQGLQFLIQYYNGEERAKGNILERFSAQQFPDLHSELNLSSLELGDSALYFCASSVSGSQHEQYFGPGTRLTVT.

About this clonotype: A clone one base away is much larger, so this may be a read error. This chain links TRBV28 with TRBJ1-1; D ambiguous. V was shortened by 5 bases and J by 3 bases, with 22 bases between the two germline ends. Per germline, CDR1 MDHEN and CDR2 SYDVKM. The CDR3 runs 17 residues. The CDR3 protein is CASSLQGIADGDTEAFF. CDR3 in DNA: TGTGCCAGCAGTCTACAAGGTATCGCGGACGGGGACACTGAAGCTTTCTTT.

The CDR3 DNA reads as TGTGCCAGTAGTTTCGCGGAAAGAGGGGAGGCCCCGAATATTGAAGCTTTCTTT. Translating it yields CASSFAERGEAPNIEAFF. The chain uses TRBV19 and TRBJ1-1; possible D gene TRBD1, 5 bases. Trimming took off 5 bases at V and 7 bases at J, with 29 bases between the two ends. Looked up from germline, CDR1 is LNHDA and CDR2 is SQIVND (reference sequence). The length of the CDR3 is 18 residues.

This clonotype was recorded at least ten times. The CDR3 loop is CASSLGLAGITDTQYF. CDR3 coding DNA: TGTGCCAGCAGCCTGGGACTAGCGGGGATAACAGATACGCAGTATTTT. The V call is TRBV5-6, the J call TRBJ2-3, with 13 bases aligning to TRBD2. The V segment lost 4 bases and the J segment 3 bases; nucleotides outside the gene matches: 5. This CDR3 comprises 16 residues. CDR1 SGHDT and CDR2 YYEEEE come from the germline V gene.

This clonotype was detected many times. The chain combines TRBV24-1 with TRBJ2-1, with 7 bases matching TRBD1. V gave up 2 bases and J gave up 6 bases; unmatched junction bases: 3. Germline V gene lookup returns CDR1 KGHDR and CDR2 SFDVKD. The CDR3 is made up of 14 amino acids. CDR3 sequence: CATSDYSGGNEQFF. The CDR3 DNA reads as TGTGCCACCAGTGATTACTCAGGGGGCAATGAGCAGTTCTTC.

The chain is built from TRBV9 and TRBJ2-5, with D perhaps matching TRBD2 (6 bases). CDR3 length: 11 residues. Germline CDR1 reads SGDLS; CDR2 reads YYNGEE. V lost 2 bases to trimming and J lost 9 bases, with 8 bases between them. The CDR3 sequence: CASSVGEAQYF. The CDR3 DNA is TGTGCCAGCAGCGTCGGGGAGGCCCAGTACTTC.

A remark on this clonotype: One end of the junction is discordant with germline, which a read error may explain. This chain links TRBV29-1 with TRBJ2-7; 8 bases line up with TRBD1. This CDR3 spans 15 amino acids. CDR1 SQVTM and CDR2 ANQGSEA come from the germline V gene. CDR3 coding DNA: TGCAGCGTTGAAGAACAGGGGGTTAACAGCGACGAGCGGTACTTC. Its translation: CSVEEQGVNSDERYF.

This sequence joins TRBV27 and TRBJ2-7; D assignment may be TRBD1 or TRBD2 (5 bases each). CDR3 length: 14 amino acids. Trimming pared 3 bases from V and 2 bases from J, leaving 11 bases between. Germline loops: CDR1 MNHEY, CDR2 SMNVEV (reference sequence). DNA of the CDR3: TGTGCCAGCAGTTTGGGCCGAGGGGCCTACGAGCAGTACTTC. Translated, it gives CASSLGRGAYEQYF.

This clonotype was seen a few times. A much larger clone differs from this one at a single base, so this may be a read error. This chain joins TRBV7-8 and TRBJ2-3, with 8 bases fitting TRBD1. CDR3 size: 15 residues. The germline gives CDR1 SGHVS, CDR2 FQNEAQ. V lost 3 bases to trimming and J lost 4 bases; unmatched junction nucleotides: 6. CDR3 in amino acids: CASSLGQGAADTQYF. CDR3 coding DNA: TGTGCCAGCAGCTTGGGGCAGGGGGCGGCAGATACGCAGTATTTT.